Reported below is one T cell receptor beta chain. Its antigen remains unidentified. The record originates from a study of Ad26.COV2.S vaccination and SARS-CoV-2 variants. The overall study: Participants got Ad26.COV2.S intramuscularly, once or twice 56 days apart.

Treatment here: about 20 received Ad26.COV2.S at low or high dose, single or two shots; about 5 received placebo; per-sample allocation not given. Day 63 after the first vaccine or placebo injection was the time point for sampling. The sample came from a Boston adult aged 18-55 years. Using immunoSEQ multiplex PCR, the repertoire was profiled, and TCRdb retains in-frame clones only, with some absent. This sample has about 400,000 clones, with about 88% found just once. Points from the study as a whole: The study found similar non-spike TCR breadth in vaccine and placebo recipients.

This TCR was sampled from a person aged 18 to 59 who received the Ad26.COV2.S COVID-19 vaccine or a placebo. The material sequenced was peripheral blood, taken in a trial of Ad26.COV2.S vaccine versus placebo.

DNA of the CDR3: TGCGCCAGCAGCTTCCTGACAGGGACCTACAATGAGCAGTTCTTC. Protein product: CASSFLTGTYNEQFF. V gene TRBV5-1 combines with J gene TRBJ2-1; 7 nucleotides match TRBD1. The CDR3 spans 15 residues. Per the germline V gene, CDR1 is SGHRS and CDR2 is YFSETQ. The trim removed 2 bases at V and 2 bases at J, leaving 4 bases unmatched.